Each of the 3 T cell receptor beta chains below was sequenced from the same sample in a study of blood T cell repertoires in COVID-19. Some clones are missing from TCRdb's copy, which holds only in-frame ones; the method was immunoSEQ multiplex PCR. The table includes around 300,000 clones, nearly 90% detected once. Material: PBMCs or T cells enriched from blood (not recorded which). The receptors originated from a woman aged 18-35 years with acute COVID-19.

This sequence joins TRBV28 and TRBJ1-2, with TRBD1 matching 7 bases. The CDR3 runs 15 residues. V shed 5 bases and J 4 bases; nucleotides not matched to a gene: 10. Germline V gene lookup returns CDR1 MDHEN and CDR2 SYDVKM. The CDR3 nucleotides read TGTGCCAGCAGTCGACCTGGGACAGATCTCTATGGCTACACCTTC. This gives the protein CASSRPGTDLYGYTF.

The chain is built from TRBV7-9 and TRBJ1-2, with D hard to call. V lost 2 bases to trimming and J lost 8 bases, with 18 bases between them. The CDR3 sequence is 15 residues long. Germline lookup yields CDR1 SEHNR and CDR2 FQNEAQ (reference sequence). DNA for the CDR3: TGTGCCAGCAGCTTAAAACCCCGACACGCGGGGGGCTACACCTTC. It specifies CASSLKPRHAGGYTF.

DNA for the CDR3: TGTGCCACCAGTGTTGGTAGCGGGAGGGGAAGGGAGGAGCAGTTCTTC. This translates into CATSVGSGRGREEQFF. The rearrangement links TRBV24-1 to TRBJ2-1; 11 nucleotides agree with TRBD2. From germline, CDR1 is KGHDR and CDR2 SFDVKD. CDR3 length equals 16 residues. V dropped 5 bases and J dropped 10; count of bases not matched to a gene: 12.